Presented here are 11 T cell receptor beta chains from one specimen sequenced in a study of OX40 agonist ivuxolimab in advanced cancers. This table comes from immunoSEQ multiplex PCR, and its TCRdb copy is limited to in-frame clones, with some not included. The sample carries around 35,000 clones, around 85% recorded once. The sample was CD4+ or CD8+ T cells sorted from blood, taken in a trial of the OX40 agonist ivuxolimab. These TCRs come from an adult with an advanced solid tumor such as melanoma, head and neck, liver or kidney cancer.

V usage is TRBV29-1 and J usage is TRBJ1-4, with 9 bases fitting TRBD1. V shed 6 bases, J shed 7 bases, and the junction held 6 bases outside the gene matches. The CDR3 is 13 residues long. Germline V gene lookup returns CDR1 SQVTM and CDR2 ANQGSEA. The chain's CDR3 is CSVKGQGFEKLFF. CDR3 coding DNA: TGCAGCGTCAAGGGACAGGGCTTTGAAAAACTGTTTTTT. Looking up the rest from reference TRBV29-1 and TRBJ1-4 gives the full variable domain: SAVISQKPSRDICQRGTSLTIQCQVDSQVTMMFWYRQQPGQSLTLIATANQGSEATYESGFVIDKFPISRPNLTFSTLTVSNMSPEDSSIYLCSVKGQGFEKLFFGSGTQLSVL.

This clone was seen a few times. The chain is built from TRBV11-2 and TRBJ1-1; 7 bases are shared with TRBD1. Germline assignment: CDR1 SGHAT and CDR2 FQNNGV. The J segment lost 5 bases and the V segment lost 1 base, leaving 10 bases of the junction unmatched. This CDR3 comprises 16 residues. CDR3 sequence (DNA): TGTGCCAGCAGCTTAGTGTGGGGACAGAGGCGGACTGAAGCTTTCTTT. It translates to CASSLVWGQRRTEAFF. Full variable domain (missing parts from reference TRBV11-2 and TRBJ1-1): EAGVAQSPRYKIIEKRQSVAFWCNPISGHATLYWYQQILGQGPKLLIQFQNNGVVDDSQLPKDRFSAERLKGVDSTLKIQPAKLEDSAVYLCASSLVWGQRRTEAFFGQGTRLTVV.

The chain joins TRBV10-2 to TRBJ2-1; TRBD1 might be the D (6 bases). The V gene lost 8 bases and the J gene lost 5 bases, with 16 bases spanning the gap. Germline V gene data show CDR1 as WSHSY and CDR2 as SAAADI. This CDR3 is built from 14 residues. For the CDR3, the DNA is TGCGCCAGCTACCACAGGGTTCAAAACAATGAGCAGTTCTTC. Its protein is CASYHRVQNNEQFF.

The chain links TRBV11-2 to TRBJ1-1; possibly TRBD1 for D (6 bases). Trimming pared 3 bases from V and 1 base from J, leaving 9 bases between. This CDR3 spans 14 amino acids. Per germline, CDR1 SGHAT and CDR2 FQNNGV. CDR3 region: CASSFRTANTEAFF. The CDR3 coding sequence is TGTGCCAGCAGCTTCCGGACAGCGAACACTGAAGCTTTCTTT.

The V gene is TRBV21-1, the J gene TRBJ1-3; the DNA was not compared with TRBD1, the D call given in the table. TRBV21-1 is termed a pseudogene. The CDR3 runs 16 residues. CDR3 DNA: TGTGCCAGCAGAGCTACCTTCAGGGGGCCGGGAAACACCATATATTTT. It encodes CASRATFRGPGNTIYF.

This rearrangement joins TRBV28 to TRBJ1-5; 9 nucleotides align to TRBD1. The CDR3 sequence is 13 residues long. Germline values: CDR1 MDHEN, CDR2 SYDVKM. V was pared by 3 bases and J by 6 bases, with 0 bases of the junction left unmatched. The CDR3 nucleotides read TGTGCCAGCAGTTTGGACAGGGGTCAGCCCCAGCATTTT. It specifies CASSLDRGQPQHF.

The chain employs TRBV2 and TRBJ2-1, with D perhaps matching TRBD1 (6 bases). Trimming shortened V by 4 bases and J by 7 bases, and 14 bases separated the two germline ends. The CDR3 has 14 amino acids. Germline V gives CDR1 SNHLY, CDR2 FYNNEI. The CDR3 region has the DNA TGTGCCAGCAGTGGGCTCGGGACACTTAATGAGCAGTTCTTC. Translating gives CASSGLGTLNEQFF.

The CDR3 DNA reads TGCGCCAGCAGTCCTAGCATTCCCCCGGGGACCTATGGCTACACCTTC. It is translated as CASSPSIPPGTYGYTF. This rearrangement joins TRBV23-1 to TRBJ1-2; possible D gene TRBD1, 5 bases. TRBV23-1 is reported as an ORF; its role is uncertain. This CDR3 is 16 amino acids long. V lost 4 bases to trimming and J lost 4 bases, with 19 bases between them.

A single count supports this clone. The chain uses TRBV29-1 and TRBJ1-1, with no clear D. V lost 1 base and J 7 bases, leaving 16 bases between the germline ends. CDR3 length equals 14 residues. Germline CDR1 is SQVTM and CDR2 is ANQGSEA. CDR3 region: CSVEGGTGHLEAFF. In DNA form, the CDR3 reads TGCAGCGTTGAAGGAGGAACGGGCCATCTTGAAGCTTTCTTT.

Written as DNA, the CDR3 is TGTGCCAGCAGTCCGACTAGCTCCTACAATGAGCAGTTCTTC. This sequence encodes CASSPTSSYNEQFF. The chain employs TRBV28 and TRBJ2-1; D possibly corresponds to TRBD2 (6 bases). The CDR3 extends over 14 amino acids. Germline V gene sequence: CDR1 MDHEN, CDR2 SYDVKM. V lost 5 bases, J lost 0 bases, and 8 bases lay in between. Complete variable domain (other parts from reference TRBV28 and TRBJ2-1): DVKVTQSSRYLVKRTGEKVFLECVQDMDHENMFWYRQDPGLGLRLIYFSYDVKMKEKGDIPEGYSVSREKKERFSLILESASTNQTSMYLCASSPTSSYNEQFFGPGTRLTVL.

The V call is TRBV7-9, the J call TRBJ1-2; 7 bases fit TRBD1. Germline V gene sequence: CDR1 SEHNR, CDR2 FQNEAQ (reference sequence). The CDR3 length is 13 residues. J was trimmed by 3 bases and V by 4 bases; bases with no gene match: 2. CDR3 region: CASSSDRDYGYTF. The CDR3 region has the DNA TGTGCCAGCAGCTCCGACAGGGACTATGGCTACACCTTC.